Below, one T cell receptor (beta chain) is given with its context. Its specificity is not known. A few pembrolizumab responders had their TCRs sequenced. This sample was included in a study of PD-1 blockade in mismatch repair-deficient tumors. Study at large: Patients had around twelve mismatch repair-deficient cancer types, all previously treated and progressing.

General study results and limits: Tumor-resident clones, often absent from pretreatment blood, expanded after pembrolizumab and then contracted.

Assay: immunoSEQ multiplex PCR; the TCRdb copy retains only in-frame clones and omits some. The sample includes 70,000 to 90,000 clones, around 80% of them seen just once. The germline CDR1 and CDR2 sequences are MNHEY and SMNVEV (reference sequence). V was pared by 5 bases and J by 6 bases, with 22 bases between. The CDR3 is 16 residues long. This clonotype was obtained from an adult with mismatch repair-deficient cancer. This sample comprised peripheral blood, obtained 44 weeks after starting pembrolizumab. The chain links TRBV27 to TRBJ1-1, with D perhaps TRBD1 (6 bases). The CDR3 nucleotides read TGTGCCAGCAGTCCTCGCCTCCCTTTGGGACAATCTGAAGCTTTCTTT. The encoded protein is CASSPRLPLGQSEAFF.